This T cell receptor beta chain was captured by sequencing in a study of vaccination effects on CD4 cells after COVID-19. The overall study: Antigen-specific CD4+ T cells were first expanded with viral peptide pools by the ViraFEST assay and only then sequenced. For each well, about 1.8 million PBMC were cultured with around 9.8 IU/ml IL-2 and roughly 10 ug/ml peptides.

CD4+ T cell isolation took place after 10 days of culture. All participants had two doses of either the BNT162b2 or mRNA-1273 vaccine. Each culture had half its medium swapped for IL-2 medium on days 3 and 7. Method: immunoSEQ multiplex PCR; TCRdb's copy keeps in-frame clones and lacks some. The sample includes 66,000 or so clones, around 69% of them seen just once. In this sample, this clone turned up a few times. Its antigen remains unidentified. The germline CDR1 and CDR2 sequences are SNHLY and FYNNEI. Trimming cost V 9 bases and J 3 bases; bases outside gene matches: 1. This CDR3 has 12 residues. Findings and limits, study-wide: Of the vaccine-induced clones from healthy vaccinees, merely 1 of 255 recognized common cold coronaviruses as well.

The source was CD4+ T cells from PBMCs cultured without peptide, collected after COVID-19 vaccination. The rearrangement links TRBV2 to TRBJ1-2, with 10 positions matching TRBD1. The sequence was collected from a human donor who received a COVID-19 vaccine. The CDR3 sequence: CARTGGDYGYTF. The CDR3 DNA sequence: TGTGCCAGGACAGGGGGCGACTATGGCTACACCTTC.